One sample yielded the 8 T cell receptor beta chains listed below, sequenced in a study of T cells in Graves' hyperthyroidism and ophthalmopathy. Amplified TCR beta CDR3 regions came from RNA transcripts. The HTBI primer set served for first-round RT-PCR of the TCR CDR3. A single record per CDR3 protein comes from TCRdb applying MiXCR to the multiplex PCR reads. The sample has a few hundred thousand distinct CDR3 sequences, about 15% seen once. The sequenced sample was blood. The origin of the receptors is a young woman with Graves' ophthalmopathy.

CDR3: CASSSLSGTGGAANYGYTF. DNA of the CDR3: TGTGCCAGCAGCTCCCTTTCCGGGACAGGGGGCGCCGCTAACTATGGCTACACCTTC. The V call is TRBV7-9, the J call TRBJ1-2; TRBD1 agrees at 12 bases. After removal of 4 bases from V and 0 bases from J, the junction contained 12 bases not matched to a gene. The CDR3 is 19 amino acids. The germline CDR1 and CDR2 sequences are SEHNR and FQNEAQ (reference sequence).

This clonotype was seen more than once but under ten times. This chain links TRBV28 with TRBJ1-3, with a possible D match to TRBD1 (5 bases). Trimming stripped 6 bases from V and 4 bases from J, with 13 bases between. The CDR3 is 14 amino acids. Looked up from germline, CDR1 is MDHEN and CDR2 is SYDVKM. Here the CDR3 DNA reads TGTGCCAGCAGGGAGGGACCGGGAGGAAACACCATATATTTT. Translated: CASREGPGGNTIYF.

This clonotype came up many times. This chain uses TRBV12-3 or TRBV12-4 with TRBJ1-5; D call uncertain. The CDR3 is 14 amino acids. Trimming removed 6 bases at V and 7 bases at J, with 16 bases between. This CDR3 reads CASSLNGVRQPQHF. DNA for the CDR3: TGTGCCAGCAGCTTAAATGGGGTGAGGCAGCCCCAGCATTTT.

This clonotype was counted ten times or more. The chain joins TRBV2 to TRBJ1-2; D may be TRBD1 (6 bases). Trimming took off 6 bases at V and 4 bases at J, with 18 bases between the two ends. The CDR3 spans 15 residues. The germline gives CDR1 SNHLY, CDR2 FYNNEI. Here the CDR3 reads CASRDDRQESYGYTF. As DNA, the CDR3 is TGTGCCAGCAGGGATGACCGACAGGAGAGCTATGGCTACACCTTC. The variable domain in full, with the rest retrieved from reference TRBV2 and TRBJ1-2, is EPEVTQTPSHQVTQMGQEVILRCVPISNHLYFYWYRQILGQKVEFLVSFYNNEISEKSEIFDDQFSVERPDGSNFTLKIRSTKLEDSAMYFCASRDDRQESYGYTFGSGTRLTVV.

The V and J genes are TRBV20-1 and TRBJ2-2, with 9 bases lining up with TRBD2. The J segment lost 4 bases and the V segment lost 0 bases, leaving 3 bases of the junction unmatched. The CDR3 sequence is 15 residues long. Looked up from germline, CDR1 is DFQATT and CDR2 is SNEGSKA (reference sequence). CDR3 sequence reads: CSAREAGGLTGELFF. DNA for the CDR3: TGCAGTGCTAGAGAGGCGGGAGGGCTCACCGGGGAGCTGTTTTTT.

This clonotype was seen repeatedly, ten times or more. The chain employs TRBV10-3 and TRBJ2-7, with 7 bases matching TRBD2. This CDR3 spans 13 amino acids. Germline trimming cut 8 bases from V and 2 bases from J; bases unmatched to any gene: 6. The germline V gene has CDR1 ENHRY and CDR2 SYGVKD. CDR3 DNA sequence: TGTGCCATCTCCCGGGGGGATCCCTACGAGCAGTACTTC. As protein: CAISRGDPYEQYF.

The table lists this clonotype with many counts. CDR3 nucleotide sequence: TGCAGTGCTAGGGATGTAGGGGACAGCACCGGGGCAAGCCGGTACAATGAGCAGTTCTTC. This gives the protein CSARDVGDSTGASRYNEQFF. The chain combines TRBV20-1 with TRBJ2-1; 7 nucleotides agree with TRBD1. Germline V gene lookup returns CDR1 DFQATT and CDR2 SNEGSKA (reference sequence). V lost 3 bases, J lost 4 bases, and 24 bases stayed unmatched. The CDR3 extends over 20 amino acids.

This chain connects TRBV7-2 to TRBJ2-4, with D unresolved. Germline V gene lookup returns CDR1 SGHTA and CDR2 FQGNSA. This CDR3 region has 15 residues. V was trimmed by 0 bases and J by 2 bases, leaving 8 bases between them. CDR3 nucleotides: TGTGCCAGCAGCTTAGCTGCCGCCCCCAAAAACATTCAGTACTTC. It translates to CASSLAAAPKNIQYF.